This T cell receptor (beta chain) originates from a study of OX40 agonist ivuxolimab in advanced cancers. Study-wide results and limits: Expanded peripheral T-cell antigen specificity went undetermined.

Sequenced by immunoSEQ multiplex PCR; TCRdb stores in-frame clones only, minus some. Among 80,000 to 90,000 clones listed, roughly 80% were seen once. This CDR3 has 17 amino acids. Germline CDR1 reads GTSNPN; CDR2 reads SVGIG (reference sequence). V was pared by 0 bases and J by 0 bases, with 14 bases between. Regarding this clone: What it binds is unknown.

The sequence was obtained from an adult with an advanced solid tumor such as melanoma, head and neck, liver or kidney cancer. This specimen consisted of CD4+ or CD8+ T cells sorted from blood, obtained in a trial of the OX40 agonist ivuxolimab. The chain joins TRBV30 to TRBJ1-4; D not resolved. CDR3 bases: TGTGCCTGGAGTGTACGAGGCGGATTTGCAACTAATGAAAAACTGTTTTTT. Protein: CAWSVRGGFATNEKLFF.